Each of the 19 T cell receptor beta chains below was sequenced from the same sample in a study of blood T cell repertoires in COVID-19. Clones were sequenced by immunoSEQ multiplex PCR, and TCRdb holds only the in-frame ones, with some missing. The sample includes some 110,000 clones, around four fifths of them seen just once. The sample was peripheral blood. The receptors shown here come from a man aged 55 to 69 with acute or convalescent COVID-19.

The chain couples TRBV6-1 to TRBJ2-5; no clear D gene. Germline CDR1 and CDR2: MNHNS and SASEGT. V was shortened by 0 bases and J by 4 bases, with 9 bases between the two germline ends. CDR3 length: 14 residues. The CDR3 spells CASSEADGRETQYF. In DNA, the CDR3 is TGTGCCAGCAGTGAAGCCGATGGGCGAGAGACCCAGTACTTC.

The chain combines TRBV7-2 with TRBJ2-2; D is possibly TRBD2 (5 bases). The germline CDR1 and CDR2 sequences are SGHTA and FQGNSA. With 4 bases removed from V and 7 bases from J, the gap between germline ends came to 10 bases. CDR3 length: 13 residues. This CDR3 reads CASSSLRGGELFF. Written as DNA, the CDR3 is TGTGCCAGCAGCTCCCTCCGGGGCGGGGAGCTGTTTTTT.

The chain uses TRBV5-5 and TRBJ1-2; D unresolved. There are 12 residues in the CDR3. V lost 3 bases and J 9 bases, leaving 12 bases between the germline ends. Germline V lookup: CDR1 SGHKS, CDR2 YYEKEE (reference sequence). The CDR3 is CASSYGEVSYTF. The CDR3 DNA reads as TGTGCCAGCAGCTATGGGGAGGTTAGCTACACCTTC. The full variable domain, in which reference TRBV5-5 and TRBJ1-2 provide the parts outside the CDR3, is DAGVTQSPTHLIKTRGQQVTLRCSPISGHKSVSWYQQVLGQGPQFIFQYYEKEERGRGNFPDRFSARQFPNYSSELNVNALLLGDSALYLCASSYGEVSYTFGSGTRLTVV.

The DNA of the CDR3 is TGTGCCAGCAGCTTAGTGGGGTCTAGCGGGGGGGCCGGAGATACGCAGTATTTT. It codes for CASSLVGSSGGAGDTQYF. The rearrangement joins TRBV7-2 to TRBJ2-3; 12 bases align to TRBD2. The CDR3 runs to 18 residues. From germline, CDR1 is SGHTA and CDR2 FQGNSA. V shed 1 base and J 5 bases; nucleotides not matched to a gene: 10. Supplemented by reference TRBV7-2 and TRBJ2-3, the full variable domain reads GAGVSQSPSNKVTEKGKDVELRCDPISGHTALYWYRQSLGQGLEFLIYFQGNSAPDKSGLPSDRFSAERTGGSVSTLTIQRTQQEDSAVYLCASSLVGSSGGAGDTQYFGPGTRLTVL.

The rearrangement joins TRBV6-2 or TRBV6-3 to TRBJ1-6, with 9 bases identical to TRBD1. V lost 3 bases, J lost 7 bases, and 4 bases stayed unmatched. The germline V gene encodes CDR1 MNHEY and CDR2 SVGEGT. CDR3 length: 15 amino acids. In DNA form, the CDR3 reads TGTGCCAGCAGTTATCTCGACAGGGGGAATTCACCCCTCCACTTT. Residues: CASSYLDRGNSPLHF.

J is TRBJ2-5 and V is TRBV5-1; 15 bases match TRBD2. The CDR3 runs to 18 residues. After removal of 0 bases from V and 5 bases from J, the junction contained 8 bases not matched to a gene. Germline CDR1 reads SGHRS; CDR2 reads YFSETQ. DNA of the CDR3: TGCGCCAGCAGCTTGGCCTGGACTAGCGGGGGGGCCCTGGAGACCCAGTACTTC. This gives the protein CASSLAWTSGGALETQYF.

The J gene is TRBJ2-7, the V gene TRBV11-2, with D tentatively TRBD2 (5 bases). The CDR3 extends over 14 amino acids. In germline, CDR1 is SGHAT, CDR2 FQNNGV. Trimming took 0 bases from V and 2 from J, leaving 8 bases between them. The CDR3 protein is CASSLDGGTYEQYF. The CDR3 DNA sequence: TGTGCCAGCAGCTTAGATGGAGGAACCTACGAGCAGTACTTC. The variable domain in full, with the rest retrieved from reference TRBV11-2 and TRBJ2-7, is EAGVAQSPRYKIIEKRQSVAFWCNPISGHATLYWYQQILGQGPKLLIQFQNNGVVDDSQLPKDRFSAERLKGVDSTLKIQPAKLEDSAVYLCASSLDGGTYEQYFGPGTRLTVT.

J is TRBJ1-5 and V is TRBV10-3, with a weak D call TRBD1 (6 bases). V was pared by 4 bases and J by 7 bases, with 17 bases between. The V gene's germline CDR1 is ENHRY and CDR2 SYGVKD. The CDR3 has 15 residues. In nucleotides, the CDR3 is TGTGCCATCAGTGGGGGGGGGCGCGGAAGCCAGCCCCAGCATTTT. Translating gives CAISGGGRGSQPQHF.

CDR3 amino acids: CASSIRGTGEAFF. CDR3 sequence (DNA): TGTGCCAGTAGTATCCGGGGGACGGGTGAAGCTTTCTTT. This chain links TRBV19 with TRBJ1-1; weak D call: TRBD1 (5 bases). CDR1 and CDR2 (germline): LNHDA, SQIVND (reference sequence). V lost 3 bases to trimming and J lost 7 bases, with 12 bases between them. There are 13 residues in the CDR3.

The chain links TRBV4-1 to TRBJ2-1, with D possibly matching TRBD1 (5 bases). This CDR3 is built from 15 residues. Between the trimmed V and J ends, which lost 0 bases and 3 bases, there was a span of 9 bases. Germline V gene sequence: CDR1 MGHRA, CDR2 YSYEKL. The CDR3 bases are TGCGCCAGCAGCCAAGATCGAGACAGCTACAATGAGCAGTTCTTC. It encodes CASSQDRDSYNEQFF.

The V and J genes are TRBV24-1 and TRBJ2-2, with TRBD1 as a possible D gene (5 bases). The CDR3 has 12 residues. Looked up from germline, CDR1 is KGHDR and CDR2 is SFDVKD. V lost 10 bases to trimming and J lost 0 bases, with 5 bases between them. CDR3 loop: CATTANTGELFF. The CDR3, as DNA: TGTGCCACGACAGCGAACACCGGGGAGCTGTTTTTT.

The rearrangement uses TRBV19 and TRBJ2-1; D is undetermined. The CDR3 contains 16 residues. V was clipped by 4 bases and J by 3 bases, with 16 bases between them. Germline loops: CDR1 LNHDA, CDR2 SQIVND (reference sequence). CDR3 in DNA: TGTGCCAGTAGTAAAAGTTCCCAGGTTTACTACAATGAGCAGTTCTTC. It specifies CASSKSSQVYYNEQFF.

V gene TRBV12-3 or TRBV12-4 combines with J gene TRBJ1-5, with 9 bases matching TRBD1. The ends lost 4 bases at V and 14 bases at J; junction bases unmatched: 3. The CDR3 sequence is 11 residues long. CDR3 in DNA: TGTGCCAGCAGTTCCGGGACAGGGAAGCATTTT. Its translation is CASSSGTGKHF.

As DNA, the CDR3 is TGTGCCAGCAGTGACAGGGGGCATGGCGAAAAACTGTTTTTT. It yields the protein CASSDRGHGEKLFF. The V gene is TRBV6-1, the J gene TRBJ1-4; 8 nucleotides line up with TRBD1. The V and J ends lost 3 bases and 8 bases, in that order; junction bases with no gene match: 5. This CDR3 has 14 residues. Germline CDR1 MNHNS, CDR2 SASEGT.

The chain recombines TRBV18 with TRBJ2-3; 8 bases are shared with TRBD2. Looked up from germline, CDR1 is KGHSH and CDR2 is LQKENI. The CDR3 length is 16 residues. V dropped 3 bases and J dropped 0; count of bases not matched to a gene: 5. CDR3 in amino acids: CASSPRASGSTDTQYF. CDR3 bases: TGTGCCAGCTCACCTCGGGCTAGCGGGAGCACAGATACGCAGTATTTT.

The V call is TRBV7-9, the J call TRBJ2-7; 8 nucleotides agree with TRBD1. There are 13 residues in the CDR3. Trimming at V came to 4 bases and at J to 5 bases, leaving 4 bases not matched to a gene. Germline CDR1 is SEHNR and CDR2 is FQNEAQ (reference sequence). Here the CDR3 reads CASSSQGADEQYF. CDR3 in DNA: TGTGCCAGCAGCTCGCAGGGGGCGGACGAGCAGTACTTC. The entire variable domain, with the rest obtained from reference TRBV7-9 and TRBJ2-7, is as follows: DTGVSQNPRHKITKRGQNVTFRCDPISEHNRLYWYRQTLGQGPEFLTYFQNEAQLEKSRLLSDRFSAERPKGSFSTLEIQRTEQGDSAMYLCASSSQGADEQYFGPGTRLTVT.

CDR3: CAWSVQTYEQFF. Here the CDR3 DNA reads TGTGCCTGGAGTGTACAAACGTATGAGCAGTTCTTC. This chain connects TRBV30 to TRBJ2-1, with D hard to call. Germline CDR1 reads GTSNPN; CDR2 reads SVGIG (reference sequence). CDR3 length: 12 residues. Trimming left V 0 bases short and J 8 bases short, with 8 bases between.

CDR3 amino acids: CATSILRGRSEQYF. In nucleotides, the CDR3 is TGTGCCACCAGTATATTAAGGGGGCGGTCCGAGCAGTACTTC. The chain joins TRBV15 to TRBJ2-7; the match to TRBD1 covers 7 bases. Germline assignment: CDR1 LNHNV and CDR2 YYDKDF (reference sequence). V lost 6 bases and J lost 6; bases outside the gene matches: 11. This CDR3 is 14 amino acids long.

This chain connects TRBV5-1 to TRBJ2-2, with TRBD1 identical over 9 bases. Germline CDR1 is SGHRS and CDR2 is YFSETQ. The CDR3 has 14 amino acids. With V trimmed by 5 bases and J by 6 bases, 5 bases remained unmatched. CDR3 sequence: CASRAQGASGELFF. Written as DNA, the CDR3 is TGCGCCAGCAGAGCACAGGGGGCTTCCGGGGAGCTGTTTTTT.